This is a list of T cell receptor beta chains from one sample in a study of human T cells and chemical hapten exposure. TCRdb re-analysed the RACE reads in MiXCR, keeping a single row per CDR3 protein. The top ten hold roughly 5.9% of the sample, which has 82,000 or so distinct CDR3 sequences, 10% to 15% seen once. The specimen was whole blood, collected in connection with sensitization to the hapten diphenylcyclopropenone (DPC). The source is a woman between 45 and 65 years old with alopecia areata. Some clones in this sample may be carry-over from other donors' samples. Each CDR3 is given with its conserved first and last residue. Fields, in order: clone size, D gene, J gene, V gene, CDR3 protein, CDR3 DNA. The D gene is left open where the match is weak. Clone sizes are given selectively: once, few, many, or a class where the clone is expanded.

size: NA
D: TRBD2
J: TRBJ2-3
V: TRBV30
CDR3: CAWSSGLAGDTQYF
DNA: TGTGCCTGGAGTAGTGGACTAGCGGGAGATACGCAGTATTTT

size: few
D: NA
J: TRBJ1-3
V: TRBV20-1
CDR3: CSAREGNTIYF
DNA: TGCAGTGCTAGAGAGGGAAACACCATATATTTT

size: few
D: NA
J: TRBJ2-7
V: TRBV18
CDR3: CASSPPETPQREQYF
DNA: TGTGCCAGCTCACCACCTGAGACACCCCAAAGGGAGCAGTACTTC

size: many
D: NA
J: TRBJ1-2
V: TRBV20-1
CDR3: CSARAGGAMPYYGYTF
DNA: TGCAGTGCTAGAGCCGGGGGCGCAATGCCTTACTATGGCTACACCTTC

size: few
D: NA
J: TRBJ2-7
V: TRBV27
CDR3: CASRLTGRGWDEQYF
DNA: TGTGCCAGCAGATTGACAGGACGGGGATGGGACGAGCAGTACTTC

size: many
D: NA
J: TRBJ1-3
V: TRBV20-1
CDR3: CSARVGGLKDTIYF
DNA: TGCAGTGCTAGAGTAGGAGGGCTGAAAGACACCATATATTTT

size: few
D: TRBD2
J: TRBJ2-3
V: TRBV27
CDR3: CASSLGAGGTDTQYF
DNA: TGTGCCAGCAGTTTAGGCGCGGGAGGCACAGATACGCAGTATTTT

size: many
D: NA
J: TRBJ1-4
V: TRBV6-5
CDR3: CASSFLGPGEKLFF
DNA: TGTGCCAGCAGTTTCCTCGGACCGGGGGAAAAACTGTTTTTT

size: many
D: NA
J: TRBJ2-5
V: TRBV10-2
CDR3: CASSETKETQYF
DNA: TGCGCCAGCAGTGAAACTAAAGAGACCCAGTACTTC

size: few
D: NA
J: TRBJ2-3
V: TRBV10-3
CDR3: CAIKGRTGDTQYF
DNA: TGTGCCATCAAGGGACGTACAGGGGATACGCAGTATTTT

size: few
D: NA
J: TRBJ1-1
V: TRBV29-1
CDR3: CSTDEAFF
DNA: TGCAGCACTGATGAAGCTTTCTTT

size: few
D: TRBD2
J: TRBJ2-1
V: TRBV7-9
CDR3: CASSSGTRRMWEQFF
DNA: TGTGCCAGCAGCTCCGGGACTAGAAGGATGTGGGAGCAGTTCTTC

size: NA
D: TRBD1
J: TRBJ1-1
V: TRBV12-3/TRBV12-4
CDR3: CASSTGGTGRIAFF
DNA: TGTGCCAGCAGTACAGGGGGCACGGGCCGTATAGCTTTCTTT

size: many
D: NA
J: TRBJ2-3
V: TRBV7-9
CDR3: CASTRLESTDTQYF
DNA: TGTGCCAGCACCCGTCTTGAAAGCACAGATACGCAGTATTTT

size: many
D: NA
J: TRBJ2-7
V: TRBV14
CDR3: CASSQEQGRRYEQYF
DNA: TGTGCCAGCAGCCAGGAACAGGGGAGGAGGTACGAGCAGTACTTC

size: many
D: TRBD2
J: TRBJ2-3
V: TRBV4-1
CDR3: CASSQGSGSRTDTQYF
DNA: TGCGCCAGCAGCCAAGGAAGCGGGAGCAGGACAGATACGCAGTATTTT

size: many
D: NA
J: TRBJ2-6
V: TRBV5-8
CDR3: CASSYGGQRANVLTF
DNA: TGTGCCAGCAGCTATGGAGGCCAGCGGGCCAACGTCCTGACTTTC

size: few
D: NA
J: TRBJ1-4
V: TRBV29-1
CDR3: CSVPGGATNEKLFF
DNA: TGCAGCGTTCCAGGCGGGGCAACTAATGAAAAACTGTTTTTT

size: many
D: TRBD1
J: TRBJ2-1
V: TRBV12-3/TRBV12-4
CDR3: CASSPRDSSYNEQFF
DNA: TGTGCCAGCAGCCCTAGGGACAGCTCCTACAATGAGCAGTTCTTC

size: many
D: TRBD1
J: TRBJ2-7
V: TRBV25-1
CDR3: CASRGQGTFEQYF
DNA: TGTGCCAGTAGAGGACAGGGAACCTTCGAGCAGTACTTC

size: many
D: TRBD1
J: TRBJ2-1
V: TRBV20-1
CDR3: CSARSPTGTGRYNEQFF
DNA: TGCAGTGCTAGATCCCCAACCGGGACAGGGAGGTACAATGAGCAGTTCTTC

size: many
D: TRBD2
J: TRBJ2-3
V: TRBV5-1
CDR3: CASSFTSGIADTQYF
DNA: TGCGCCAGCAGCTTCACTAGCGGGATTGCAGATACGCAGTATTTT

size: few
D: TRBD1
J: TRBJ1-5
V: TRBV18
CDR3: CASSPLQGAGQPQHF
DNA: TGTGCCAGCTCACCACTACAGGGGGCAGGGCAGCCCCAGCATTTT

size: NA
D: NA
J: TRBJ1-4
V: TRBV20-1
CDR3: CSAQEANEKLFF
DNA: TGCAGTGCTCAGGAGGCAAATGAAAAACTGTTTTTT

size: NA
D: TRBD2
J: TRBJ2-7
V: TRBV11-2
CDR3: CASSLLSGVYF
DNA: TGTGCCAGCAGCTTATTGAGCGGGGTCTACTTC

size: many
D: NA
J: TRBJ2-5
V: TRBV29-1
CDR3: CSGMGSPNQETQYF
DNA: TGCAGCGGGATGGGGTCCCCCAACCAAGAGACCCAGTACTTC

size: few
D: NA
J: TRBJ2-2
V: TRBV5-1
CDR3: CASILAPTNTGELFF
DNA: TGCGCCAGCATACTGGCCCCAACGAACACCGGGGAGCTGTTTTTT

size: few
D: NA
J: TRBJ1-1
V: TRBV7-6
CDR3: CASSLGDGSWSTEAFF
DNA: TGTGCCAGCAGCTTAGGGGATGGTTCTTGGAGTACTGAAGCTTTCTTT

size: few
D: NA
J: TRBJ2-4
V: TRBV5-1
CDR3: CASSYENIQYF
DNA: TGCGCCAGCAGTTACGAAAACATTCAGTACTTC

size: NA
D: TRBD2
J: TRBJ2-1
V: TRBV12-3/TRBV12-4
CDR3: CASSRLAGGRNEQFF
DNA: TGTGCCAGCAGCCGACTAGCGGGAGGGCGGAATGAGCAGTTCTTC

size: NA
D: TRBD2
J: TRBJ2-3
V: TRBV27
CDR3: CASRLSGRARDTQYF
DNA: TGTGCCAGCAGACTTAGCGGGAGGGCGAGAGATACGCAGTATTTT

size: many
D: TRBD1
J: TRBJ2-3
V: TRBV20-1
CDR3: CSARDGTGIDTQYF
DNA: TGCAGTGCTAGAGATGGGACAGGGATAGATACGCAGTATTTT

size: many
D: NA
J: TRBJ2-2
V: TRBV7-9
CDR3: CASSLEAANTGELFF
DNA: TGTGCCAGCAGCTTAGAGGCAGCGAACACCGGGGAGCTGTTTTTT

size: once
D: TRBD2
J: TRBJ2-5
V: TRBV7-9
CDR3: CTSSFGIAGEPETQYF
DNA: TGTACCAGCAGTTTTGGAATAGCGGGAGAACCAGAGACCCAGTACTTC

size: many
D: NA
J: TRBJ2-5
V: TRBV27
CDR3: CASTAPGETQYF
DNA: TGTGCCAGCACCGCCCCCGGAGAGACCCAGTACTTC

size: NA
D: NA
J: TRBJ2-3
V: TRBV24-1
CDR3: CATSEGANTDTQYF
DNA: TGTGCCACCAGTGAAGGGGCTAACACAGATACGCAGTATTTT

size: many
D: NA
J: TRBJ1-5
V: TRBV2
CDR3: CASSENHRLSNQPQHF
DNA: TGTGCCAGCAGTGAAAATCACAGGCTGAGCAATCAGCCCCAGCATTTT

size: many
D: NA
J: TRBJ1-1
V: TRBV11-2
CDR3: CASSAGTANTEAFF
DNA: TGTGCCAGCAGCGCCGGGACGGCAAACACTGAAGCTTTCTTT

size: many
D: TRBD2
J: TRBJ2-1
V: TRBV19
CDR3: CASRTLSGRAYNEQFF
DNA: TGTGCCAGTAGGACGCTTAGCGGGAGGGCCTACAATGAGCAGTTCTTC

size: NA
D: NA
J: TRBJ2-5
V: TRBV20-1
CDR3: CSARDPVSWDSQYF
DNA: TGCAGTGCTAGGGACCCCGTTTCGTGGGATTCCCAGTACTTC

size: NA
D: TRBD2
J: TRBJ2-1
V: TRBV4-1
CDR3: CASSPLALRGGSGRSEQFF
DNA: TGCGCCAGCAGCCCCCTGGCCCTTAGGGGCGGGAGTGGCAGAAGTGAGCAGTTCTTC

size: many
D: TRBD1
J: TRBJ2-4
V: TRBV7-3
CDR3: CASSKDRGNIQYF
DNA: TGTGCCAGCAGCAAAGACAGGGGCAACATTCAGTACTTC

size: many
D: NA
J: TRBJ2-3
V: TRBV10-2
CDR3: CASSEGQGQHHTQYF
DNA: TGCGCCAGCAGTGAGGGACAAGGACAGCACCATACGCAGTATTTT

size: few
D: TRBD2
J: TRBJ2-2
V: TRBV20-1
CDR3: CSAKTSGTNTGELFF
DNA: TGCAGTGCTAAAACTAGCGGTACGAACACCGGGGAGCTGTTTTTT

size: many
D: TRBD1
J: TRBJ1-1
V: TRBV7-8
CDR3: CASRHRDRRSEAFF
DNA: TGTGCCAGCAGGCACCGGGACAGGAGGAGTGAAGCTTTCTTT

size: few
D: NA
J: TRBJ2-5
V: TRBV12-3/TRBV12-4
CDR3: CASRIGTAETQYF
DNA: TGTGCCAGCAGGATCGGGACTGCGGAGACCCAGTACTTC

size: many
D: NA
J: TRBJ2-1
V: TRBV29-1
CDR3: CSVGTPGLEQFF
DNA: TGCAGCGTTGGCACCCCAGGGCTTGAGCAGTTCTTC

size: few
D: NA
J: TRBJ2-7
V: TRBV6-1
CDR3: CASSESLAGYEQYF
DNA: TGTGCCAGCAGTGAATCCCTAGCAGGCTACGAGCAGTACTTC

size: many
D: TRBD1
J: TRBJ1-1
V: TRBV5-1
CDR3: CASTYHRGNTEAFF
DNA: TGCGCCAGCACCTATCACAGGGGAAACACTGAAGCTTTCTTT

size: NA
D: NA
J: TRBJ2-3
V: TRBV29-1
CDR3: CSVEDPPRVADTQYF
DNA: TGCAGCGTTGAAGATCCCCCGCGGGTCGCAGATACGCAGTATTTT

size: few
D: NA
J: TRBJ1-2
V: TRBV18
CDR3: CASSQRDGANYGYTF
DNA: TGTGCCAGCTCCCAACGAGACGGCGCTAACTATGGCTACACCTTC

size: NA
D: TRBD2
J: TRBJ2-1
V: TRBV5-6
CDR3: CASSLKPSGNEQFF
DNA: TGTGCCAGCAGCTTGAAGCCTAGCGGGAATGAGCAGTTCTTC

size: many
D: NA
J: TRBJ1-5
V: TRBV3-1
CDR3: CASSQGQANQPQHF
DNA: TGTGCCAGCAGCCAAGGGCAGGCCAATCAGCCCCAGCATTTT

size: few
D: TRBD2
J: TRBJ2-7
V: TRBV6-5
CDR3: CASSYLAGGSHEQYF
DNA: TGTGCCAGCAGTTACCTAGCGGGAGGTTCCCACGAGCAGTACTTC